Shown below are 17 T cell receptor beta chains from a single sample sequenced in a study of shared T cell receptors in the human thymus (dated by TCRdb to the early 2020s). Library prep was done by the immunoSEQ multiplex PCR assay. TCRdb retrieved this table from immuneACCESS and kept in-frame rearrangements only. Not all clones are present; in checked studies, unresolved V genes account for under half, and no reason is known for the remainder. Across this sample there are 640,000 or so clones, with approximately 87% seen only once. The top ten clonotypes cover roughly 0.0094% of the sample. Another study also made use of these data, one on human thymus T cells.

The sample comprised thymocytes. These receptors all come from a boy in the first two years of life with a congenital heart defect. Donor details come from another sample of the same person, matched by shared clones.

The V and J genes are TRBV25-1 and TRBJ2-1; 9 nucleotides align to TRBD2. The CDR3 is made up of 15 amino acids. The V gene's germline CDR1 is MGHDK and CDR2 SYGVNS. The V segment lost 4 bases and the J segment 10 bases; nucleotides outside the gene matches: 11. The CDR3 region is CASSALRREGHEQFF. In DNA, the CDR3 is TGTGCCAGCAGTGCCTTGAGGCGGGAGGGCCACGAGCAGTTCTTC. The whole variable domain, filled in from reference TRBV25-1 and TRBJ2-1, reads EADIYQTPRYLVIGTGKKITLECSQTMGHDKMYWYQQDPGMELHLIHYSYGVNSTEKGDLSSESTVSRIRTEHFPLTLESARPSHTSQYLCASSALRREGHEQFFGPGTRLTVL.

The CDR3 coding sequence is TGTGCCAGCAGTTCTCTAGCGGGGGTGACCACAGATACGCAGTATTTT. This encodes CASSSLAGVTTDTQYF. The chain recombines TRBV27 with TRBJ2-3; 10 bases are shared with TRBD2. The V gene's germline CDR1 is MNHEY and CDR2 SMNVEV (reference sequence). The CDR3 covers 16 residues. J lost 2 bases, V lost 4 bases, and 6 bases had no gene match.

The rearrangement uses TRBV4-2 and TRBJ2-5, with 8 bases fitting TRBD1. The ends lost 3 bases at V and 3 bases at J; junction bases unmatched: 0. The CDR3 is made up of 13 amino acids. The germline V gene encodes CDR1 LGHNA and CDR2 YNFKEQ. CDR3 sequence reads: CASSQTGEETQYF. The CDR3 DNA sequence: TGTGCCAGCAGCCAGACAGGGGAAGAGACCCAGTACTTC.

The chain links TRBV10-3 to TRBJ2-2; 8 bases line up with TRBD2. The CDR3 runs to 13 residues. The junction had 7 bases not matched to a gene; V was cut back by 11 bases and J by 5 bases. The germline gives CDR1 ENHRY, CDR2 SYGVKD. CDR3 loop: CASRREGTGELFF. CDR3 coding DNA: TGTGCCTCTCGCCGGGAGGGTACCGGGGAGCTGTTTTTT.

This chain links TRBV6-9 with TRBJ2-7; 9 nucleotides align to TRBD1. Germline-derived CDR1 and CDR2 are MNHGY and SVAAGI. With V trimmed by 4 bases and J by 8 bases, 12 bases remained unmatched. There are 15 residues in the CDR3. The CDR3 loop reads CASSFPGQGAFKQYF. The DNA for the CDR3 is TGTGCCAGCAGTTTCCCGGGACAGGGCGCGTTTAAGCAGTACTTC.

Here the CDR3 reads CAISEMGQERSYEQYF. Here the CDR3 DNA reads TGTGCCATCAGTGAGATGGGGCAGGAGAGAAGCTACGAGCAGTACTTC. The rearrangement uses TRBV10-3 and TRBJ2-7; TRBD1 might be the D (5 bases). Germline CDR1 ENHRY, CDR2 SYGVKD. There are 16 residues in the CDR3. V lost 2 bases to trimming and J lost 3 bases, with 17 bases between them.

This sequence joins TRBV28 and TRBJ2-5; 9 nucleotides align to TRBD1. J was trimmed by 0 bases and V by 5 bases; bases with no gene match: 13. Germline V gene lookup returns CDR1 MDHEN and CDR2 SYDVKM. The CDR3 is made up of 18 amino acids. As DNA, the CDR3 is TGTGCCAGCAGTCCCACAGGGGGCCCTTTAGTTTACCAAGAGACCCAGTACTTC. Translated, it gives CASSPTGGPLVYQETQYF.

The DNA of the CDR3 is TGTGCTAGTGGTTTGGCGAATCCGGGACACGCATATGAAGCTTTCTTT. Amino acid sequence: CASGLANPGHAYEAFF. This chain uses TRBV12-5 with TRBJ1-1; D perhaps matches TRBD1 (6 bases). V was clipped by 1 base and J by 7 bases, with 19 bases between them. CDR3 size: 16 residues. Per the germline V gene, CDR1 is LGHNT and CDR2 is FRNRAP.

This clone appeared a single time. The chain employs TRBV29-1 and TRBJ2-7, with a weak D call TRBD2 (5 bases). From germline, CDR1 is SQVTM and CDR2 ANQGSEA. V was trimmed by 5 bases and J by 2 bases, leaving 13 bases between them. There are 13 residues in the CDR3. In DNA form, the CDR3 reads TGCAGCGTTAACACGGGATCAACCTACGAGCAGTACTTC. It translates to CSVNTGSTYEQYF.

The chain carries TRBV29-1 and TRBJ2-6, with D perhaps matching TRBD1 (6 bases). This CDR3 contains 14 residues. V was shortened by 6 bases and J by 0 bases, with 9 bases between the two germline ends. CDR1 and CDR2 from the germline V gene are SQVTM and ANQGSEA. The CDR3 sequence is CSVGTTSGANVLTF. CDR3 nucleotides: TGCAGCGTCGGGACAACCTCTGGGGCCAACGTCCTGACTTTC.

V and J are TRBV5-6 and TRBJ2-3, with TRBD2 as a possible D gene (6 bases). The CDR3 has 14 amino acids. V was trimmed by 4 bases and J by 4 bases, leaving 13 bases between them. The germline V gene encodes CDR1 SGHDT and CDR2 YYEEEE. The CDR3 loop is CASSGGLSADTQYF. The CDR3 coding sequence is TGTGCCAGCAGCGGGGGACTCTCCGCAGATACGCAGTATTTT.

The rearrangement uses TRBV5-1 and TRBJ2-7, with D possibly TRBD2 on 5 matching bases. Germline V gives CDR1 SGHRS, CDR2 YFSETQ. The CDR3 runs 18 residues. V lost 0 bases to trimming and J lost 2 bases, with 21 bases between them. CDR3 nucleotides: TGCGCCAGCAGCTTGGGTTGTCGTCTCCGGGGTCCCACCTACGAGCAGTACTTC. This sequence encodes CASSLGCRLRGPTYEQYF.

V usage is TRBV9 and J usage is TRBJ2-3, with a weak D call TRBD2 (5 bases). CDR3 length equals 17 residues. V lost 0 bases to trimming and J lost 3 bases, with 17 bases between them. Germline assignment: CDR1 SGDLS and CDR2 YYNGEE. CDR3 protein: CASSVAFPGKGTDTQYF. CDR3 sequence (DNA): TGTGCCAGCAGCGTAGCTTTCCCGGGAAAGGGTACAGATACGCAGTATTTT.

The chain links TRBV7-6 to TRBJ2-7; 9 bases align to TRBD1. CDR3 size: 15 residues. Germline-derived CDR1 and CDR2 are SGHVS and FNYEAQ. The trim removed 2 bases at V and 2 bases at J, leaving 4 bases unmatched. The CDR3 sequence: CASSLRQGETYEQYF. In nucleotides, the CDR3 is TGTGCCAGCAGCTTACGACAGGGGGAGACCTACGAGCAGTACTTC. Combining the CDR3 with reference TRBV7-6 and TRBJ2-7 gives the whole variable domain GAGVSQSPRYKVTKRGQDVALRCDPISGHVSLYWYRQALGQGPEFLTYFNYEAQQDKSGLPNDRFSAERPEGSISTLTIQRTEQRDSAMYRCASSLRQGETYEQYFGPGTRLTVT.

This clone was counted once. This chain connects TRBV15 to TRBJ1-4; no clear D gene. Between the trimmed V and J ends, which lost 0 bases and 3 bases, there was a span of 8 bases. From germline, CDR1 is LNHNV and CDR2 YYDKDF (reference sequence). The CDR3 is 15 amino acids. The CDR3 sequence: CATSRDSTPNEKLFF. CDR3 DNA: TGTGCCACCAGCAGAGATTCGACTCCTAATGAAAAACTGTTTTTT.

The chain links TRBV9 to TRBJ2-7; 10 nucleotides agree with TRBD1. The CDR3 sequence is 16 residues long. CDR1 SGDLS and CDR2 YYNGEE come from the germline V gene. V lost 3 bases to trimming and J lost 3 bases; unmatched junction nucleotides: 9. CDR3 region: CASSGAADRGHYEQYF. DNA for the CDR3: TGTGCCAGCAGCGGAGCCGCCGACAGGGGGCACTACGAGCAGTACTTC.

The chain has TRBV10-3 and TRBJ2-3; D call uncertain. From germline, CDR1 is ENHRY and CDR2 SYGVKD. V was trimmed by 4 bases and J by 3 bases, leaving 26 bases between them. The CDR3 consists of 19 residues. The CDR3 loop reads CAISVVPISAPPMTDTQYF. The CDR3 DNA reads TGTGCCATCAGTGTAGTTCCAATAAGTGCCCCCCCGATGACAGATACGCAGTATTTT.